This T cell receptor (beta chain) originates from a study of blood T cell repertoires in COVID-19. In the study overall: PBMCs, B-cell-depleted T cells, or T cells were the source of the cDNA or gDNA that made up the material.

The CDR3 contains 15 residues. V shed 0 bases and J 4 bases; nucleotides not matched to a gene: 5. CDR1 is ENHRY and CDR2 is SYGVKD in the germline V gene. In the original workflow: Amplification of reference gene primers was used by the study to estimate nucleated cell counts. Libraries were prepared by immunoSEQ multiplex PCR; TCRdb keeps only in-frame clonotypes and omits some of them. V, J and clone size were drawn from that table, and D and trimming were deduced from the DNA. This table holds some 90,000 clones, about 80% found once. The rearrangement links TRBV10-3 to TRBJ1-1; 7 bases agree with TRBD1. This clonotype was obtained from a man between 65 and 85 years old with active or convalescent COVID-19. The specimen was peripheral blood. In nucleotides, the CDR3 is TGTGCCATCAGTGAGTCGACAGGGCTGATCACTGAAGCTTTCTTT. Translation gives CAISESTGLITEAFF.